This T cell receptor beta chain was obtained from a study of blood T cell repertoires in COVID-19. Study context: Samples of COVID-19 (acute and convalescent) were obtained from the United States, Italy and Spain. PBMCs, B-cell-depleted T cells, or T cells provided the cDNA or gDNA that made up the material.

The CDR3 covers 15 residues. Germline lookup yields CDR1 MDHEN and CDR2 SYDVKM. V was clipped by 0 bases and J by 5 bases; unmatched bases: 3. Methods used by the authors: For nucleated cells, counts were estimated from reference gene primer amplification. Using immunoSEQ multiplex PCR, the repertoire was profiled, and TCRdb retains in-frame clones only, with some absent. The V and J calls and the clone size are those of that table, but D and trimming were determined from the DNA. The data hold about 110,000 clones, with 70% to 90% observed a single time. The TCR was taken from a human donor in a cohort sampled during active COVID-19. The chain uses TRBV28 and TRBJ1-5; 8 bases are a match to TRBD1. The material sequenced was peripheral blood. CDR3 bases: TGTGCCAGCAGTTTATGGGACAGGGACCATCAGCCCCAGCATTTT. It translates to CASSLWDRDHQPQHF. Supplemented by reference TRBV28 and TRBJ1-5, the full variable domain reads DVKVTQSSRYLVKRTGEKVFLECVQDMDHENMFWYRQDPGLGLRLIYFSYDVKMKEKGDIPEGYSVSREKKERFSLILESASTNQTSMYLCASSLWDRDHQPQHFGDGTRLSIL.